This T cell receptor beta chain came from a study of T cell changes during pregnancy in multiple sclerosis. This clone was seen a few times. Libraries were prepared by immunoSEQ multiplex PCR; TCRdb keeps only in-frame clonotypes and omits some of them. The sample carries approximately 57,000 clones, around 90% recorded once. The CDR3 totals 11 residues. The germline V gene has CDR1 DFQATT and CDR2 SNEGSKA (reference sequence). Trimming at V came to 7 bases and at J to 14 bases, leaving 10 bases not matched to a gene. The TCR sequence derives from a female donor in good health, enrolled as a control in a pregnancy study. The input for sequencing was peripheral blood, taken after pregnancy. The genes are TRBV20-1 and TRBJ2-1; TRBD2 matches at 8 bases. CDR3 in amino acids: CSVGASREEFF. Written as DNA, the CDR3 is TGCAGTGTCGGGGCCTCGCGGGAGGAGTTCTTC.